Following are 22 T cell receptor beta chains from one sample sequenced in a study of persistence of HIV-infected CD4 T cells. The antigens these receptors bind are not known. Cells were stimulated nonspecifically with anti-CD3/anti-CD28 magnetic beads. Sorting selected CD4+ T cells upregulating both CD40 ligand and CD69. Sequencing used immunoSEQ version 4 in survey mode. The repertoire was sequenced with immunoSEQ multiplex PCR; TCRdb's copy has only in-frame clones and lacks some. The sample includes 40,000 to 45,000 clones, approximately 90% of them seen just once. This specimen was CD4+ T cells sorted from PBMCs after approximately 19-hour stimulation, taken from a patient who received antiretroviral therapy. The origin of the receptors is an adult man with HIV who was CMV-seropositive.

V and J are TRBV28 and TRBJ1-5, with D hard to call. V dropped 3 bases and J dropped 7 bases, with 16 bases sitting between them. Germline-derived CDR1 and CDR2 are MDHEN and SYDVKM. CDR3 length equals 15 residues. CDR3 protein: CASSFRTPPGQPQHF. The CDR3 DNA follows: TGTGCCAGCAGTTTCCGGACTCCCCCGGGGCAGCCCCAGCATTTT.

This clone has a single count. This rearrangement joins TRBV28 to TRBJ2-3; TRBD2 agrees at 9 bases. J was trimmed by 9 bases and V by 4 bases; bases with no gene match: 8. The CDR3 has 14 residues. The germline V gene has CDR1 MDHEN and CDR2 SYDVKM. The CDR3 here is CASSSVTAGGTQYF. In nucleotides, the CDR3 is TGTGCCAGCAGTTCAGTGACAGCGGGGGGCACGCAGTATTTT.

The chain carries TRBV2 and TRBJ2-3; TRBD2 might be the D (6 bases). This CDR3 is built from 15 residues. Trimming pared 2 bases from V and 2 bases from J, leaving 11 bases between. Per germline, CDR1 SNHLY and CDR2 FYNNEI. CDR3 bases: TGTGCCAGCAGTGAATTCGCGGGGACCACAGATACGCAGTATTTT. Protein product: CASSEFAGTTDTQYF.

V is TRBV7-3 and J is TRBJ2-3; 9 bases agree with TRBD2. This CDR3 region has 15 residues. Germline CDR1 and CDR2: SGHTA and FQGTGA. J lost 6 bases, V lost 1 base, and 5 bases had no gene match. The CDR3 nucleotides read TGTGCCAGCAGCTTAAACCTAGCGGGGTGGGATACGCAGTATTTT. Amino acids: CASSLNLAGWDTQYF.

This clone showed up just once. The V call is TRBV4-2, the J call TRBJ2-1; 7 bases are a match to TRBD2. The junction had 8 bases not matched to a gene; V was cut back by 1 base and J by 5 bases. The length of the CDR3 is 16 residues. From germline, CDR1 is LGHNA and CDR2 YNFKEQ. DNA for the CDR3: TGTGCCAGCAGCCAAGTTGCTAGCGGTTATCACAATGAGCAGTTCTTC. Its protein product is CASSQVASGYHNEQFF.

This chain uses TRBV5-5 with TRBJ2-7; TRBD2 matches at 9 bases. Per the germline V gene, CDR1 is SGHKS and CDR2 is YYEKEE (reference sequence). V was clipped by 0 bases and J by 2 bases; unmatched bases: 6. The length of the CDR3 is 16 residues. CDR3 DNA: TGTGCCAGCAGCTTGGTAGGGTCTAGCGGGGCCTACGAGCAGTACTTC. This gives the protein CASSLVGSSGAYEQYF.

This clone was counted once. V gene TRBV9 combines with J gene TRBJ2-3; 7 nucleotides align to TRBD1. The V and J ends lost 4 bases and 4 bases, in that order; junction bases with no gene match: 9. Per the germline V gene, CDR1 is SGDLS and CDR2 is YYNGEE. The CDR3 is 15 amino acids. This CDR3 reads CASSLQGNGADTQYF. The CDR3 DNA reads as TGTGCCAGCAGCCTACAGGGGAACGGGGCAGATACGCAGTATTTT. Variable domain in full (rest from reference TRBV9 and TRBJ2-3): DSGVTQTPKHLITATGQRVTLRCSPRSGDLSVYWYQQSLDQGLQFLIQYYNGEERAKGNILERFSAQQFPDLHSELNLSSLELGDSALYFCASSLQGNGADTQYFGPGTRLTVL.

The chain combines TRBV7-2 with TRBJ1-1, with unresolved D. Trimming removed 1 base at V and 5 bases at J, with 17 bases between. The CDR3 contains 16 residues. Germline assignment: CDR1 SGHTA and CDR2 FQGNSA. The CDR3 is CASSLGGVAFKTEAFF. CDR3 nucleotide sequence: TGTGCCAGCAGCTTAGGGGGAGTGGCTTTCAAGACTGAAGCTTTCTTT.

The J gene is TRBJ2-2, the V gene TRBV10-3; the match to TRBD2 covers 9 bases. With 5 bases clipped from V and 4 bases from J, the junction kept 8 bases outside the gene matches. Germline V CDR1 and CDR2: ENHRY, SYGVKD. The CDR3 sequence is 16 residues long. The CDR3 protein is CAISIAGAPSTGELFF. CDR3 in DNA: TGTGCCATCAGTATAGCGGGGGCTCCGAGCACCGGGGAGCTGTTTTTT.

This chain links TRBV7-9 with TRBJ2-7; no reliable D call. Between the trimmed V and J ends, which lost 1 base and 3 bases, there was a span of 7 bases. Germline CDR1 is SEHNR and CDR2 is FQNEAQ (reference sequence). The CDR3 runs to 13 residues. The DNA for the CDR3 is TGTGCCAGCAGCTTAGAATACAGCTACGAGCAGTACTTC. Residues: CASSLEYSYEQYF.

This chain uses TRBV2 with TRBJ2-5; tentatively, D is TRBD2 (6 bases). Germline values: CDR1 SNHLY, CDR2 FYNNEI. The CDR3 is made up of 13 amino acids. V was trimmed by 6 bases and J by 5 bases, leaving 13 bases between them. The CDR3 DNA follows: TGTGCCAGCAGAGAGGGGAGGTGGGAGACCCAGTACTTC. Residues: CASREGRWETQYF.

DNA of the CDR3: TGCGCCAGCAGCCAACCGGGGACTATTCACACAGATACGCAGTATTTT. Its translation: CASSQPGTIHTDTQYF. The J gene is TRBJ2-3, the V gene TRBV4-1, with TRBD2 matching over 7 bases. Per the germline V gene, CDR1 is MGHRA and CDR2 is YSYEKL. The CDR3 covers 16 residues. The junction had 7 bases not matched to a gene; V was cut back by 2 bases and J by 2 bases.

CDR3 nucleotide sequence: TGTGCCACCTCCCCAGCTGGGGGGTACAATGAGCAGTTCTTC. It is translated as CATSPAGGYNEQFF. The rearrangement uses TRBV6-5 and TRBJ2-1, with a possible D match to TRBD2 (6 bases). Germline values: CDR1 MNHEY, CDR2 SVGAGI. CDR3 length equals 14 residues. Trimming removed 10 bases from V and 4 bases from J, with 17 bases in between.

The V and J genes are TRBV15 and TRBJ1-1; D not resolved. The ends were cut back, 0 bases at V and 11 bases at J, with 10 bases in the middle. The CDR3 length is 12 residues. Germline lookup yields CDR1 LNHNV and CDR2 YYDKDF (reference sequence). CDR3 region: CATSRDIGIAFF. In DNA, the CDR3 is TGTGCCACCAGCAGAGATATAGGGATCGCTTTCTTT.

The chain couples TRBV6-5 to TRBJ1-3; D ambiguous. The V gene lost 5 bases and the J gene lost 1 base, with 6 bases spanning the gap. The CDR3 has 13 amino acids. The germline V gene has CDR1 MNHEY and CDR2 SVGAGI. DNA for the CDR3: TGTGCCAGCAGTCGGTCATCTGGAAACACCATATATTTT. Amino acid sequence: CASSRSSGNTIYF.

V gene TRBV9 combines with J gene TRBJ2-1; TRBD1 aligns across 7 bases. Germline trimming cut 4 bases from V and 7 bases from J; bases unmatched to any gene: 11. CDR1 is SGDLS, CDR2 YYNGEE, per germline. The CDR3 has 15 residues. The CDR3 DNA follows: TGTGCCAGCAGCCGACTAAGGACAGGTAGAAATGAGCAGTTCTTC. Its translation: CASSRLRTGRNEQFF.

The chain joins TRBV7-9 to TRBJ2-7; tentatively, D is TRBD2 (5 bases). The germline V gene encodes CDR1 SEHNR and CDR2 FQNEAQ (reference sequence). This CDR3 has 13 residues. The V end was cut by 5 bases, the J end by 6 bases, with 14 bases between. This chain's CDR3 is CASSPSLDFEQYF. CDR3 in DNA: TGTGCCAGCAGCCCTAGCTTGGATTTCGAGCAGTACTTC.

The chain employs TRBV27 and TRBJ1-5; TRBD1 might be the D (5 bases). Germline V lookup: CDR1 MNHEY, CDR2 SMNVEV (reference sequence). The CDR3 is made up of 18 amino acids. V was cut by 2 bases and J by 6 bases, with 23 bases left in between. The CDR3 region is CASSLNTTVEPIIQPQHF. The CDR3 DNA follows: TGTGCCAGCAGTTTAAATACGACAGTCGAGCCGATCATTCAGCCCCAGCATTTT.

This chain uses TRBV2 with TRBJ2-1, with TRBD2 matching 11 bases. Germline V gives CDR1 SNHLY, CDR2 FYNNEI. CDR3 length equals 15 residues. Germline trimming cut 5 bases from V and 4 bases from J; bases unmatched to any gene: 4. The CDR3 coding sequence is TGTGCCAGCAGTTTAGCGGGGGGGAGATACAATGAGCAGTTCTTC. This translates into CASSLAGGRYNEQFF.

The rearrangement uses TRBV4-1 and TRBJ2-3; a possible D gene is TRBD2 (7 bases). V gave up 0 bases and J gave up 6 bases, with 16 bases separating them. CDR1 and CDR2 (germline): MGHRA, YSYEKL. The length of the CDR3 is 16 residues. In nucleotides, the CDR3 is TGCGCCAGCAGCCAAGATTGGCGGGGGCTCCGGGATACGCAGTATTTT. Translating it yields CASSQDWRGLRDTQYF.

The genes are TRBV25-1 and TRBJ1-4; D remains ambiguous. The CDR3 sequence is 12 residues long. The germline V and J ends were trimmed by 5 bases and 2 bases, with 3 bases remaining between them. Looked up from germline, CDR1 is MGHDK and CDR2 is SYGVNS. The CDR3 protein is CASSLTNEKLFF. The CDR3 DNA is TGTGCCAGCAGTCTCACTAATGAAAAACTGTTTTTT.

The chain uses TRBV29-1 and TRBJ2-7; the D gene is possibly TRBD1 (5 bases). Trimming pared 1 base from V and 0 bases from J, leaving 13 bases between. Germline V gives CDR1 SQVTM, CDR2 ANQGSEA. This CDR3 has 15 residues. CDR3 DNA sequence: TGCAGCGTTGAAGGGAAAGCAGGGTACTCCTACGAGCAGTACTTC. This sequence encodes CSVEGKAGYSYEQYF.